This is a list of T cell receptor beta chains from one sample in a study of cytomegalovirus exposure and HLA in healthy donors. The table came from immunoSEQ multiplex PCR; TCRdb's copy has only in-frame clones and leaves some out. Here the sample spans roughly 100,000 clones, roughly 15% being singletons. Sample: PBMCs. Every receptor here comes from a female donor in good health and CMV-seronegative. The CDR3 runs from the conserved cysteine through the conserved F or W. A D gene is named only where the DNA matches it firmly. Clone size is shown for a subset of rows, as once, few, many or a class of expanded clone.

D gene	clone size	J gene	V gene	CDR3 protein	CDR3 DNA
TRBD1	.	TRBJ2-7	TRBV7-8	CASSLRDSHYEQYF	TGTGCCAGCAGCCTCCGGGACAGTCACTACGAGCAGTACTTC
TRBD1	few	TRBJ1-2	TRBV28	CASSLPPGQGRHYGYTF	TGTGCCAGCAGCCTCCCCCCCGGACAGGGCAGACACTATGGCTACACCTTC
TRBD1	.	TRBJ1-4	TRBV4-1	CASSHGQASSGNEKLFF	TGCGCCAGCAGCCACGGACAGGCTTCGTCAGGGAATGAAAAACTGTTTTTT
TRBD1	few	TRBJ1-1	TRBV18	CASSPTGLNTEAFF	TGTGCCAGCTCACCGACAGGGCTGAACACTGAAGCTTTCTTT
.	.	TRBJ2-6	TRBV5-1	CASRTPAGPDSGANVLTF	TGCGCCAGCAGAACTCCTGCAGGGCCAGACTCTGGGGCCAACGTCCTGACTTTC
.	.	TRBJ1-5	TRBV29-1	CSVGDRTDQPQHF	TGCAGCGTTGGTGACAGGACAGATCAGCCCCAGCATTTT
TRBD2	few	TRBJ2-7	TRBV5-6	CASSFPTGGTVYEQYF	TGTGCCAGCAGCTTTCCAACCGGGGGGACCGTTTACGAGCAGTACTTC
.	few	TRBJ1-5	TRBV28	CASQPGGVLKGNQPQHF	TGTGCCAGCCAGCCGGGGGGGGTGTTAAAGGGCAATCAGCCCCAGCATTTT
.	few	TRBJ2-7	TRBV10-2	CASSNRAVHEQYF	TGCGCCAGCAGTAACAGGGCCGTGCACGAGCAGTACTTC
.	few	TRBJ2-3	TRBV7-8	CASSTRGGHTDTQYF	TGTGCCAGCAGCACGCGGGGCGGACATACAGATACGCAGTATTTT
.	.	TRBJ1-1	TRBV6-6	CASSPSRHLNTEAFF	TGTGCCAGCAGTCCAAGCCGACACCTGAACACTGAAGCTTTCTTT
TRBD2	.	TRBJ2-1	TRBV25-1	CASSEGLAGSLDEQFF	TGTGCCAGCAGTGAAGGACTAGCGGGATCACTCGATGAGCAGTTCTTC
TRBD1	.	TRBJ2-7	TRBV5-1	CASSWGNRDRYYEQYF	TGCGCCAGCAGCTGGGGAAATCGGGACAGATACTACGAGCAGTACTTC
TRBD2	few	TRBJ2-3	TRBV25-1	CASSESGLGGRHTQYF	TGTGCCAGCAGTGAATCGGGACTAGGGGGGCGACATACGCAGTATTTT
.	.	TRBJ2-1	TRBV9	CASSHGGSGVGNEQFF	TGTGCCAGCAGCCACGGTGGGTCGGGAGTAGGGAATGAGCAGTTCTTC
TRBD1	.	TRBJ1-5	TRBV28	CASSLRQGSNQPQHF	TGTGCCAGCAGTTTACGACAGGGTAGCAATCAGCCCCAGCATTTT
TRBD2	.	TRBJ2-7	TRBV5-5	CASSLAGPSGGYEQYF	TGTGCCAGCAGCTTGGCCGGGCCTAGCGGGGGATACGAGCAGTACTTC
.	.	TRBJ2-2	TRBV11-2	CASSGPGGRAGELFF	TGTGCCAGCAGCGGACCCGGGGGGCGGGCCGGGGAGCTGTTTTTT
TRBD1	.	TRBJ1-1	TRBV11-2	CASSLDPRQGGNTEAFF	TGTGCCAGCAGCTTAGACCCACGACAGGGAGGGAACACTGAAGCTTTCTTT
.	few	TRBJ2-2	TRBV10-1	CASRAGTGELFF	TGCGCCAGCAGGGCAGGGACCGGGGAGCTGTTTTTT
TRBD2	few	TRBJ2-7	TRBV9	CASSVSGRDEQYF	TGTGCCAGCAGCGTTAGCGGGAGGGACGAGCAGTACTTC
TRBD2	few	TRBJ2-5	TRBV18	CASSESGAQETQYF	TGTGCCAGCTCAGAAAGCGGGGCCCAAGAGACCCAGTACTTC
.	few	TRBJ1-1	TRBV5-4	CASSLAGNTEAFF	TGTGCCAGCAGCTTGGCAGGGAACACTGAAGCTTTCTTT
.	few	TRBJ2-5	TRBV28	CASSLSGSVETQYF	TGTGCCAGCAGTTTATCGGGTTCGGTAGAGACCCAGTACTTC
TRBD2	.	TRBJ2-7	TRBV9	CASSLTKSTSGSHEQYF	TGTGCCAGCAGCCTTACAAAGTCGACTAGCGGGAGTCACGAGCAGTACTTC
.	.	TRBJ2-7	TRBV7-9	CASSVEDEQYF	TGTGCCAGCAGCGTCGAGGACGAGCAGTACTTC
.	few	TRBJ2-2	TRBV18	CASSESQNTGELFF	TGTGCCAGCTCAGAGAGTCAGAACACCGGGGAGCTGTTTTTT
.	.	TRBJ1-3	TRBV29-1	CSVDWGLSGNTIYF	TGCAGCGTTGACTGGGGACTCTCTGGAAACACCATATATTTT
.	few	TRBJ2-7	TRBV4-3	CASSQDRAGTYEQYF	TGCGCCAGCAGCCAAGATCGGGCAGGGACCTACGAGCAGTACTTC
.	.	TRBJ2-5	TRBV10-3	CAISVGQLETQYF	TGTGCCATCAGTGTGGGGCAACTCGAGACCCAGTACTTC
TRBD2	few	TRBJ2-5	TRBV9	CASSGTSGGAGETQYF	TGTGCCAGCAGCGGGACTAGCGGGGGGGCCGGGGAGACCCAGTACTTC
.	.	TRBJ2-1	TRBV19	CASSILPQGSGAYNEQFF	TGTGCCAGTAGTATACTCCCTCAGGGGTCAGGAGCCTACAATGAGCAGTTCTTC
TRBD1	.	TRBJ1-2	TRBV30	CAWSRGTGDGYTF	TGTGCCTGGAGTCGCGGGACAGGGGATGGCTACACCTTC